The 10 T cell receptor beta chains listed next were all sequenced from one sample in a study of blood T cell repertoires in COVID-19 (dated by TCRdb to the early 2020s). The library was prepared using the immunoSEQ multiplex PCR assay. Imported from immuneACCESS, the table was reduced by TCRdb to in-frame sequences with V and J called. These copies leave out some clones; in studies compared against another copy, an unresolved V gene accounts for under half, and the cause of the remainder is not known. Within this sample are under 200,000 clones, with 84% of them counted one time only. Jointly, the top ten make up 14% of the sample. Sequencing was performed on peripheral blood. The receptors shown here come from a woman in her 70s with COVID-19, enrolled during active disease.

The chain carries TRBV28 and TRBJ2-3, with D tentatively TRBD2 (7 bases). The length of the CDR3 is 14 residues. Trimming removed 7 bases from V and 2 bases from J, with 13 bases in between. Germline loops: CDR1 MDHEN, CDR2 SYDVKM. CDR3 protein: CASKEGGTTDTQYF. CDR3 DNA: TGTGCCAGCAAGGAGGGGGGGACCACAGATACGCAGTATTTT. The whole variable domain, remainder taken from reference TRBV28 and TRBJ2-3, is DVKVTQSSRYLVKRTGEKVFLECVQDMDHENMFWYRQDPGLGLRLIYFSYDVKMKEKGDIPEGYSVSREKKERFSLILESASTNQTSMYLCASKEGGTTDTQYFGPGTRLTVL.

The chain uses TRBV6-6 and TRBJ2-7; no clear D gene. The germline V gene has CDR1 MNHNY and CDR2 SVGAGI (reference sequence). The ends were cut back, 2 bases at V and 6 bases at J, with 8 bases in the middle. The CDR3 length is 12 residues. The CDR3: CASSYPQREQYF. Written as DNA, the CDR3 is TGTGCCAGCAGTTACCCCCAGCGCGAGCAGTACTTC.

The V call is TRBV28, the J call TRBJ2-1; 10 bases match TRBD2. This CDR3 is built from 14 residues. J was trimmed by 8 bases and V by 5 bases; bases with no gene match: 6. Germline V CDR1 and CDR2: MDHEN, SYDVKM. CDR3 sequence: CASSRSGGSHEQFF. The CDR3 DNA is TGTGCCAGCAGTCGTAGCGGGGGGTCCCATGAGCAGTTCTTC.

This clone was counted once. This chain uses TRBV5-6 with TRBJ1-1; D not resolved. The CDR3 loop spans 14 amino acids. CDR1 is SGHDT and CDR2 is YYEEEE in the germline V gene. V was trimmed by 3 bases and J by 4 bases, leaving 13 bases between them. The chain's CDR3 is CASSSDYGSTEAFF. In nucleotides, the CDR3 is TGTGCCAGCAGCTCGGATTACGGGAGCACTGAAGCTTTCTTT.

The CDR3 region has the DNA TGCGCCAGCGATTCGGGGGAGAACACTGAAGCTTTCTTT. Protein: CASDSGENTEAFF. This chain links TRBV5-1 with TRBJ1-1; D may be TRBD1 (5 bases). V dropped 7 bases and J dropped 1 base, with 11 bases sitting between them. Germline V CDR1 and CDR2: SGHRS, YFSETQ. The CDR3 loop spans 13 amino acids.

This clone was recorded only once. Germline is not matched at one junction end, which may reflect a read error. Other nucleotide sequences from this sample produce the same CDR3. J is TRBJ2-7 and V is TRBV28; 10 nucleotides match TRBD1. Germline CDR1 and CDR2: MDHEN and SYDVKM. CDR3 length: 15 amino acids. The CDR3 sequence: CASSLAGTGAYEQYF. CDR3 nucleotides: TGTGCCAGTAGTTTGGCAGGGACAGGGGCCTACGAGCAGTACTTC.

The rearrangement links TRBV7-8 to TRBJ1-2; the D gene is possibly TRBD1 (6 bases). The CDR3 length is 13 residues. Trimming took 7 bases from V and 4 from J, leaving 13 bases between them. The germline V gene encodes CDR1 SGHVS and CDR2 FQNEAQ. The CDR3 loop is CASTQGGSYGYTF. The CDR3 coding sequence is TGTGCCAGCACCCAAGGGGGAAGCTATGGCTACACCTTC.

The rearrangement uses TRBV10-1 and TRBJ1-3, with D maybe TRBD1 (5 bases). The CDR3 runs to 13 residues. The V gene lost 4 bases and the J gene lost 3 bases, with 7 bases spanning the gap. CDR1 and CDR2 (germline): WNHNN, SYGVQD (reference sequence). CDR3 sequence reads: CASSAGIGNTIYF. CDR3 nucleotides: TGCGCCAGCAGTGCAGGGATTGGAAACACCATATATTTT.

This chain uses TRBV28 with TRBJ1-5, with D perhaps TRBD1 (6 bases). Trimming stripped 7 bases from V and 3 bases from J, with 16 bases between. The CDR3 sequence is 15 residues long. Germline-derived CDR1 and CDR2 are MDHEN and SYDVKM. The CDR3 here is CASTRGQILNQPQHF. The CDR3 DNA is TGTGCCAGCACCCGTGGACAGATCCTCAATCAGCCCCAGCATTTT. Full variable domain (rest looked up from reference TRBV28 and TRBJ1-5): DVKVTQSSRYLVKRTGEKVFLECVQDMDHENMFWYRQDPGLGLRLIYFSYDVKMKEKGDIPEGYSVSREKKERFSLILESASTNQTSMYLCASTRGQILNQPQHFGDGTRLSIL.

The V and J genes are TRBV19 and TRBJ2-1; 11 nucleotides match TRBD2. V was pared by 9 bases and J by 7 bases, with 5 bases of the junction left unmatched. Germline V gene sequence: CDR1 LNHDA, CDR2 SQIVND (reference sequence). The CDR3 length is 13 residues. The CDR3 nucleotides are TGTGCCAGCCGCCCTAGCGGGAGGAATGAGCAGTTCTTC. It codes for CASRPSGRNEQFF.